These 27 T cell receptor beta chains were sequenced from one sample in a study of cytomegalovirus exposure and HLA in healthy donors. The PCR used 60 Vbeta and 13 Jbeta primers. Here immunoSEQ multiplex PCR was the method, and the copy in TCRdb shows in-frame clones only, minus some. The profile shows some 190,000 clones, 77% of them singletons. The sequencing input was PBMCs. These receptor sequences come from a woman in her twenties or thirties in good health and CMV-seropositive.

The rearrangement links TRBV30 to TRBJ1-6; 7 bases match TRBD1. Germline V lookup: CDR1 GTSNPN, CDR2 SVGIG (reference sequence). V lost 4 bases and J lost 5; bases outside the gene matches: 5. The CDR3 runs 14 residues. The CDR3 region has the DNA TGTGCCTGGAAAAGGGACAGCCATAATTCACCCCTCCACTTT. Translating gives CAWKRDSHNSPLHF.

This clone was found once. This sequence joins TRBV7-9 and TRBJ1-2; TRBD1 matches at 7 bases. The V segment lost 1 base and the J segment 1 base; nucleotides outside the gene matches: 0. CDR1 is SEHNR, CDR2 FQNEAQ, per germline (reference sequence). CDR3 length equals 14 residues. The CDR3 spells CASSLGQGNYGYTF. The DNA of the CDR3 is TGTGCCAGCAGCTTAGGACAGGGTAACTATGGCTACACCTTC.

The V and J genes are TRBV21-1 and TRBJ2-7; the table gives TRBD1 as D, unverified against the DNA. TRBV21-1 is marked as a pseudogene. The CDR3 consists of 14 residues. Here the CDR3 DNA reads TGTGCCAGCAGCATCCGGGACAGGGCCTACGAGCAGTACTTC. Protein: CASSIRDRAYEQYF.

The chain uses TRBV4-1 and TRBJ1-6, with TRBD1 matching over 12 bases. The germline gives CDR1 MGHRA, CDR2 YSYEKL. V lost 4 bases and J lost 10; bases outside the gene matches: 2. The CDR3 has 14 amino acids. This CDR3 reads CASSPGQGASPLHF. In DNA form, the CDR3 reads TGCGCCAGCAGCCCGGGACAGGGGGCCTCACCCCTCCACTTT.

This chain links TRBV19 with TRBJ1-1; D is unclear. This CDR3 region has 17 residues. Germline V lookup: CDR1 LNHDA, CDR2 SQIVND (reference sequence). With 4 bases removed from V and 0 bases from J, the gap between germline ends came to 18 bases. The CDR3: CASSKGREPALNTEAFF. CDR3 nucleotides: TGTGCCAGTAGTAAAGGACGGGAGCCGGCTCTGAACACTGAAGCTTTCTTT.

The gene calls are TRBV7-7 and TRBJ2-5; TRBD2 aligns across 8 bases. This CDR3 is built from 14 residues. After removal of 5 bases from V and 4 bases from J, the junction contained 6 bases not matched to a gene. Per germline, CDR1 SSHAT and CDR2 FNYEAQ (reference sequence). CDR3 protein: CASSTGGGGETQYF. CDR3 sequence (DNA): TGTGCCAGCAGCACCGGGGGGGGCGGAGAGACCCAGTACTTC. Drawing the rest from reference TRBV7-7 and TRBJ2-5, the complete variable domain is GAGVSQSPRYKVTKRGQDVTLRCDPISSHATLYWYQQALGQGPEFLTYFNYEAQPDKSGLPSDRFSAERPEGSISTLTIQRTEQRDSAMYRCASSTGGGGETQYFGPGTRLLVL.

This clone has just one count. The chain recombines TRBV14 with TRBJ2-6; 7 nucleotides agree with TRBD1. The germline V gene has CDR1 SGHDN and CDR2 FVKESK. Trimming removed 6 bases from V and 1 base from J; junction bases left unmatched: 3. The CDR3 is made up of 15 amino acids. CDR3 coding DNA: TGTGCCAGCAGTCGGACAGGATCTGGGGCCAACGTCCTGACTTTC. It yields the protein CASSRTGSGANVLTF.

V usage is TRBV1 and J usage is TRBJ2-5; TRBD2 is the table's D call, not checked against the DNA. TRBV1 is annotated as a pseudogene. The CDR3 length is 17 residues. CDR3 residues: CTSSLRSGRVNKETQYF. The CDR3 nucleotides are TGCACCAGCAGCCTACGAAGCGGGAGGGTAAACAAAGAGACCCAGTACTTC.

The chain joins TRBV7-8 to TRBJ2-7, with TRBD2 matching over 9 bases. After removal of 5 bases from V and 3 bases from J, the junction contained 17 bases not matched to a gene. CDR3 length: 18 residues. Germline V gene data show CDR1 as SGHVS and CDR2 as FQNEAQ. CDR3 protein: CASSLPRGVAGALYEQYF. CDR3 sequence (DNA): TGTGCCAGCAGCCTCCCCCGAGGGGTAGCGGGGGCCCTCTACGAGCAGTACTTC. Looking up the rest from reference TRBV7-8 and TRBJ2-7 gives the full variable domain: GAGVSQSPRYKVAKRGQDVALRCDPISGHVSLFWYQQALGQGPEFLTYFQNEAQLDKSGLPSDRFFAERPEGSVSTLKIQRTQQEDSAVYLCASSLPRGVAGALYEQYFGPGTRLTVT.

The chain couples TRBV30 to TRBJ2-1; perhaps TRBD2 as D (6 bases). Germline CDR1 is GTSNPN and CDR2 is SVGIG (reference sequence). Trimming shortened V by 2 bases and J by 7 bases, and 12 bases separated the two germline ends. The CDR3 loop spans 13 amino acids. The CDR3 region has the DNA TGTGCCTGGAGTACGAGCGGGTGGAATGAGCAGTTCTTC. This gives the protein CAWSTSGWNEQFF.

This chain uses TRBV6-5 with TRBJ2-2, with D perhaps TRBD2 (6 bases). V lost 6 bases, J lost 2 bases, and 10 bases lay in between. CDR1 is MNHEY, CDR2 SVGAGI, per germline. The CDR3 length is 14 residues. The CDR3 sequence: CASSRGLNTGELFF. The CDR3 nucleotides are TGTGCCAGCAGCCGGGGACTTAACACCGGGGAGCTGTTTTTT.

The V call is TRBV5-6, the J call TRBJ1-1; D is possibly TRBD1 (5 bases). Between the trimmed V and J ends, which lost 5 bases and 11 bases, there was a span of 22 bases. Germline V gene lookup returns CDR1 SGHDT and CDR2 YYEEEE. This CDR3 is 14 amino acids long. The CDR3 nucleotides read TGTGCCAGCAGTGGGGGGAGCGGGCTAAGTGGGGCTTTCTTT. Protein: CASSGGSGLSGAFF.

The chain is built from TRBV10-3 and TRBJ1-1; the D gene is possibly TRBD1 (6 bases). This CDR3 has 11 residues. The germline CDR1 and CDR2 sequences are ENHRY and SYGVKD. Between the trimmed V and J ends, which lost 4 bases and 8 bases, there was a span of 8 bases. The CDR3 DNA follows: TGTGCCATCAGTGGTGACAGGGAAGCTTTCTTT. It yields the protein CAISGDREAFF.

The chain recombines TRBV30 with TRBJ1-4, with 7 nucleotides matching TRBD1. The CDR3 is 18 amino acids. The V gene's germline CDR1 is GTSNPN and CDR2 SVGIG (reference sequence). Germline trimming cut 3 bases from V and 3 bases from J; bases unmatched to any gene: 16. The CDR3 here is CAWRRGWRGRAANEKLFF. CDR3 coding DNA: TGTGCCTGGAGAAGGGGCTGGAGGGGGCGAGCGGCTAATGAAAAACTGTTTTTT.

This clone was detected once. The V call is TRBV10-3, the J call TRBJ2-7, with 9 positions matching TRBD1. This CDR3 is 16 amino acids long. Germline values: CDR1 ENHRY, CDR2 SYGVKD. V was clipped by 3 bases and J by 5 bases; unmatched bases: 11. CDR3 nucleotides: TGTGCCATCAGTGATAGTAAGGGACAGGGTCCCCACGAGCAGTACTTC. Translating gives CAISDSKGQGPHEQYF.

The gene calls are TRBV18 and TRBJ2-5; 8 nucleotides match TRBD1. CDR3 length: 15 amino acids. Germline V gene lookup returns CDR1 KGHSH and CDR2 LQKENI. Trimming removed 4 bases from V and 2 bases from J; junction bases left unmatched: 6. The CDR3 nucleotides read TGTGCCAGCTCACTATCAACAGGGGGACAAGAGACCCAGTACTTC. Protein sequence: CASSLSTGGQETQYF.

The chain is built from TRBV18 and TRBJ2-7; D gene unclear. Germline V gives CDR1 KGHSH, CDR2 LQKENI. The V gene lost 3 bases and the J gene lost 5 bases, with 17 bases spanning the gap. The CDR3 has 15 amino acids. DNA of the CDR3: TGTGCCAGCTCACCCCGTCCCGACCTGAGCGACGAGCAGTACTTC. Residues: CASSPRPDLSDEQYF.

This clone was recorded only once. The V and J genes are TRBV6-6 and TRBJ1-2, with no clear D. The germline CDR1 and CDR2 sequences are MNHNY and SVGAGI (reference sequence). The germline V and J ends were trimmed by 5 bases and 5 bases, with 12 bases remaining between them. This CDR3 has 13 residues. The CDR3 nucleotides are TGTGCCAGCAGTGCCAGTGAATTTTATGGCTACACCTTC. Translating gives CASSASEFYGYTF.

A note on this clone: The same CDR3 can be traced to other DNA sequences in this sample. The chain joins TRBV7-2 to TRBJ1-3; no definite D call. This CDR3 contains 15 residues. Looked up from germline, CDR1 is SGHTA and CDR2 is FQGNSA. The V gene lost 1 base and the J gene lost 1 base, with 8 bases spanning the gap. CDR3 DNA sequence: TGTGCCAGCAGCTTAGTTCCGGGATCTGGAAACACCATATATTTT. Its translation: CASSLVPGSGNTIYF.

This chain connects TRBV6-1 to TRBJ2-3; 7 bases are shared with TRBD1. Germline V lookup: CDR1 MNHNS, CDR2 SASEGT. V lost 4 bases and J lost 4; bases outside the gene matches: 5. The CDR3 is 14 amino acids. This chain's CDR3 is CASSGQGDADTQYF. Written as DNA, the CDR3 is TGTGCCAGCAGTGGACAGGGTGACGCAGATACGCAGTATTTT.

In its sample, this clone was seen once. The chain carries TRBV19 and TRBJ2-4; D perhaps matches TRBD1 (6 bases). This CDR3 comprises 14 residues. V was clipped by 3 bases and J by 6 bases, with 12 bases between them. Germline CDR1 is LNHDA and CDR2 is SQIVND (reference sequence). The CDR3 protein is CASSIGQGINIQYF. Here the CDR3 DNA reads TGTGCCAGTAGTATTGGTCAGGGGATAAACATTCAGTACTTC.

This clone was seen a single time. This chain uses TRBV7-2 with TRBJ2-1, with 9 bases fitting TRBD2. The CDR3 spans 14 residues. CDR1 and CDR2 from the germline V gene are SGHTA and FQGNSA. The V and J ends lost 2 bases and 8 bases, in that order; junction bases with no gene match: 4. CDR3 nucleotides: TGTGCCAGCAGCTTAAGCGGGGGGAAAGATGAGCAGTTCTTC. Residues: CASSLSGGKDEQFF.

This clone was detected a few times. The chain employs TRBV10-3 and TRBJ1-5; D uncertain. This CDR3 is built from 13 residues. V lost 6 bases to trimming and J lost 0 bases, with 6 bases between them. The germline V gene encodes CDR1 ENHRY and CDR2 SYGVKD. CDR3 sequence (DNA): TGTGCCATCAGAATAAATAGCAATCAGCCCCAGCATTTT. Its translation: CAIRINSNQPQHF.

The rearrangement joins TRBV6-6 to TRBJ2-2; TRBD2 is a possible D gene (6 bases). Trimming cost V 2 bases and J 0 bases, with 7 bases left between them. CDR1 is MNHNY, CDR2 SVGAGI, per germline (reference sequence). The CDR3 spans 15 residues. The CDR3 loop is CASSYPGANTGELFF. The DNA for the CDR3 is TGTGCCAGCAGTTACCCGGGGGCGAACACCGGGGAGCTGTTTTTT.

The chain uses TRBV14 and TRBJ2-7; the match to TRBD1 covers 11 bases. The CDR3 runs to 14 residues. Germline trimming cut 2 bases from V and 6 bases from J; bases unmatched to any gene: 3. The V gene's germline CDR1 is SGHDN and CDR2 FVKESK. CDR3 sequence (DNA): TGTGCCAGCAGCCAACGCGGACAGGGGGCCGAGCAGTACTTC. Protein product: CASSQRGQGAEQYF.

This clone was observed a single time. The chain is built from TRBV4-3 and TRBJ1-2; a weak D match, TRBD1 (6 bases). The CDR3 runs to 15 residues. CDR1 and CDR2 from the germline V gene are LGHNA and YSLEER. Deletions cut 0 bases from V and 7 bases from J, with 15 bases between. The CDR3 DNA reads TGCGCCAGCAGCCAAGAACGTGGGGGCGCGTTTGGCTACACCTTC. Translating gives CASSQERGGAFGYTF.

This chain links TRBV5-4 with TRBJ1-2, with D possibly being TRBD1 (6 bases). The germline CDR1 and CDR2 sequences are SGHNT and YYREEE (reference sequence). The CDR3 is 14 amino acids. The V gene lost 3 bases and the J gene lost 6 bases, with 15 bases spanning the gap. CDR3: CASSSRGAGDGYTF. The CDR3 nucleotides are TGTGCCAGCAGCTCCCGAGGGGCAGGGGATGGCTACACCTTC.